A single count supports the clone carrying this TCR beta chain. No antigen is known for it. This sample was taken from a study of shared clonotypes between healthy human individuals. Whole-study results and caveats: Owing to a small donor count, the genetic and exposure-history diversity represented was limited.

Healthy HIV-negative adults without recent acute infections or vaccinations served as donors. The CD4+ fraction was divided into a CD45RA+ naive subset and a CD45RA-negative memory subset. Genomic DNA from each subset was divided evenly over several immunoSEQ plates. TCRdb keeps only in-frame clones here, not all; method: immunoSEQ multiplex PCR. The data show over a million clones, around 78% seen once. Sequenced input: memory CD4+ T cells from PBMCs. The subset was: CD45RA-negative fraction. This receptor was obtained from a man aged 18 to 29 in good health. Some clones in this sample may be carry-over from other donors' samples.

The CDR3: CASSSDGQGYNEQFF. The CDR3 DNA reads as TGCGCCAGCAGCTCGGATGGACAGGGGTACAATGAGCAGTTCTTC. This rearrangement joins TRBV5-1 to TRBJ2-1; 9 nucleotides line up with TRBD1. This CDR3 has 15 amino acids. Germline CDR1 is SGHRS and CDR2 is YFSETQ. The V segment lost 3 bases and the J segment 4 bases; nucleotides outside the gene matches: 5.